This T cell receptor (beta chain) emerged from a study of early T cells in non-severe SARS-CoV-2 infection (dated by TCRdb to the early 2020s). Describing the broader study: Because TCR sequencing relied on bulk RNA taken from unsorted whole blood, pairing of alpha and beta chains was not possible.

The library was produced with 5' RACE. The data were produced on a NextSeq 500. The TCR library protocol attached unique molecular identifiers to individual cDNA molecules to correct for sequencing error and PCR bias. Both TCR alpha and beta chains were sequenced, and tight co-correlation was observed between alpha and beta sequence abundances in each sample. Per the source publication's procedure: V gene, J gene and CDR3 annotation of TCR sequences was performed with Decombinator V4. Expanded TCRs were defined as changing significantly between any two time points under a Poisson model with p below 0.0001. TCR abundances were normalised to the total number of TCRs sequenced per sample and were expressed as counts per million. MAIT TCRs were defined by TRAV1-2 paired with TRAJ12, TRAJ20 or TRAJ33, and iNKT TCRs by TRAV10 paired with TRAJ18. VDJdb, accessed on 1 November 2021, was searched for TCRs annotated for CMV, EBV and SARS-CoV-2, and TCRs annotated for more than one antigen were excluded. TCRdb cleaned the public reads at Q25 with fastp, built clones with MiXCR and kept in-frame beta chains. Identical CDR3 proteins give one entry, which carries the most common genes and DNA. The V and J calls were determined by TCRdb, not by the authors. This sample holds 45,000 to 70,000 distinct CDR3 sequences; more than 9% were observed only once. The ten biggest clones cover more than 8.5% of the sample.

Only a few counts were recorded for this clonotype. It lacks a known antigen. The record has no base qualities; no much larger clone is one base away. The study was a case-control design nested within a healthcare worker cohort in London, UK, with weekly nasopharyngeal swab PCR tests and blood sampling. Between 23 and 31 March 2020, the week of the UK lockdown, healthcare workers were enrolled and then followed up weekly for as long as 16 weeks. V drops 6 bases and J drops 0 bases, leaving 8 bases in between. Looking up the germline V gene (reference sequence) yields CDR1 DFQATT and CDR2 SNEGSKA. Measured from the cysteine to the phenylalanine, the CDR3 is 13 residues long. The retained sequence is limited to the CDR3, 39 bases, with the frame set at the first base. General study outcomes and caveats: VDJdb matching was skewed toward anti-spike CD8 responses and likely underestimated virus-specific expansions by missing private and CD4 specificities.

This TCR was recovered from an adult who was a healthcare worker with PCR-confirmed SARS-CoV-2 infection or an uninfected control (not recorded which). Material for sequencing was whole blood. Recombination joined TRBV20-1 with TRBJ2-2, with the D segment identity uncertain. The CDR3 sequence is CSARKPNTGELFF. The sequenced DNA is TGCAGTGCCCGCAAACCGAACACCGGGGAGCTGTTTTTT.